This T cell receptor beta chain is drawn from a study of spatial heterogeneity in lung cancer. Findings of the study overall: The number of expanded tumor alpha and beta chains correlated with mutation number.

A unique molecular identifier was attached to every TCR cDNA molecule. TCRdb called the 5' RACE reads again in MiXCR, with one record for every CDR3 protein. This table has under 15,000 distinct CDR3 sequences, roughly 4.7% appearing once. By sample share, this clonotype is medium-sized. Its antigen remains unknown. Because the library targeted alpha chains, this beta chain is an off-target read whose size means little. Sample time point: sample taken at primary tumor resection. The roughly 68 donors had untreated early-stage non-small cell lung cancer. Trimming pared 10 bases from V and 0 bases from J, leaving 15 bases between. The germline gives CDR1 MNHNS, CDR2 SASEGT. The CDR3 sequence is 15 residues long.

The sequence derives from a female donor with early-stage non-small cell lung cancer. The sequenced sample was lung tumor tissue, obtained at surgery. The V and J genes are TRBV6-1 and TRBJ2-2, with D unclear. This CDR3 is CATSRSFANTGELFF. The CDR3 nucleotides read TGTGCCACCTCCAGGTCGTTCGCGAACACCGGGGAGCTGTTTTTT.